What follows are 30 T cell receptor beta chains derived from one specimen sequenced in a study of PD-1 blockade in classical Hodgkin lymphoma. Libraries were prepared by immunoSEQ multiplex PCR; TCRdb keeps only in-frame clonotypes and omits some of them. Of tens of thousands of clones in the sample, 65% to 80% were seen once. Relapses following autologous stem cell transplantation were seen in all patients, with brentuximab vedotin exposure varying. Using magnetic negative selection, the CD4+ T cells were separated out of thawed PBMCs. Source: CD4+ T cells from blood, taken at baseline. These TCRs come from a human donor with classical Hodgkin lymphoma.

This clone has a single count. V is TRBV6-4 and J is TRBJ2-3; 9 bases are shared with TRBD2. V gave up 3 bases and J gave up 6 bases; unmatched junction bases: 10. The length of the CDR3 is 16 residues. Germline V CDR1 and CDR2: MRHNA, SNTAGT. The CDR3 reads CASSELAGTLRDTQYF. The CDR3 nucleotides read TGTGCCAGCAGTGAGCTAGCGGGGACCCTCAGGGATACGCAGTATTTT.

The chain employs TRBV5-1 and TRBJ2-3, with no clear D. The CDR3 spans 13 residues. Between the trimmed V and J ends, which lost 2 bases and 2 bases, there was a span of 6 bases. Germline lookup yields CDR1 SGHRS and CDR2 YFSETQ. CDR3 coding DNA: TGCGCCAGCAGCTTCGGTCCCACAGATACGCAGTATTTT. This encodes CASSFGPTDTQYF.

The table lists this clone with a count of one. This chain links TRBV6-5 with TRBJ1-2, with D possibly matching TRBD1 (5 bases). V lost 2 bases, J lost 5 bases, and 15 bases lay in between. The CDR3 extends over 15 amino acids. Looked up from germline, CDR1 is MNHEY and CDR2 is SVGAGI. CDR3 DNA: TGTGCCAGCAGTTACCCCCCCCAGGGAGGTTATGGCTACACCTTC. This encodes CASSYPPQGGYGYTF.

The chain carries TRBV5-1 and TRBJ2-2; D might be TRBD2 (6 bases). CDR3 length equals 15 residues. Per germline, CDR1 SGHRS and CDR2 YFSETQ. Trimming pared 5 bases from V and 3 bases from J, leaving 14 bases between. The CDR3 sequence: CASSTGLRDTGELFF. CDR3 nucleotide sequence: TGCGCCAGCAGTACAGGACTAAGGGACACCGGGGAGCTGTTTTTT.

The chain joins TRBV4-3 to TRBJ1-2, with D maybe TRBD1 (5 bases). Trimming took 4 bases from V and 4 from J, leaving 13 bases between them. CDR3 size: 14 residues. Germline CDR1 reads LGHNA; CDR2 reads YSLEER. CDR3: CASSPTGLTYGYTF. DNA for the CDR3: TGCGCCAGCAGCCCCACGGGACTGACCTATGGCTACACCTTC.

The genes are TRBV5-1 and TRBJ1-2; D not certain. V dropped 0 bases and J dropped 4 bases, with 19 bases sitting between them. In germline, CDR1 is SGHRS, CDR2 YFSETQ. The length of the CDR3 is 17 residues. CDR3 sequence reads: CASSLAGDGQQAYGYTF. CDR3 coding DNA: TGCGCCAGCAGCTTGGCCGGTGACGGGCAGCAGGCCTATGGCTACACCTTC.

The V call is TRBV4-2, the J call TRBJ1-4; D not certain. The CDR3 has 16 residues. In germline, CDR1 is LGHNA, CDR2 YNFKEQ. V gave up 1 base and J gave up 0 bases, with 9 bases separating them. CDR3 residues: CASSQATLATNEKLFF. CDR3 nucleotide sequence: TGTGCCAGCAGCCAAGCAACGTTAGCAACTAATGAAAAACTGTTTTTT.

The V gene is TRBV11-2, the J gene TRBJ2-3, with 7 nucleotides matching TRBD2. There are 14 residues in the CDR3. V shed 2 bases and J 6 bases; nucleotides not matched to a gene: 5. Germline V CDR1 and CDR2: SGHAT, FQNNGV. The CDR3 loop is CASSLFAGEDTQYF. CDR3 nucleotides: TGTGCCAGCAGCTTATTCGCGGGGGAGGATACGCAGTATTTT. Full variable domain (missing parts from reference TRBV11-2 and TRBJ2-3): EAGVAQSPRYKIIEKRQSVAFWCNPISGHATLYWYQQILGQGPKLLIQFQNNGVVDDSQLPKDRFSAERLKGVDSTLKIQPAKLEDSAVYLCASSLFAGEDTQYFGPGTRLTVL.

V and J are TRBV6-1 and TRBJ2-7; tentatively, D is TRBD2 (6 bases). This CDR3 contains 14 residues. Germline V gene sequence: CDR1 MNHNS, CDR2 SASEGT. V gave up 5 bases and J gave up 3 bases, with 14 bases separating them. For the CDR3, the DNA is TGTGCCAGCAGTCGTACGACGGGAGTCTACGAGCAGTACTTC. Amino acids: CASSRTTGVYEQYF.

This clone has a single count. This rearrangement joins TRBV19 to TRBJ1-1, with D tentatively TRBD1 (5 bases). The V and J ends lost 1 base and 0 bases respectively, with 9 bases between them. Germline V lookup: CDR1 LNHDA, CDR2 SQIVND (reference sequence). This CDR3 spans 15 amino acids. CDR3 DNA: TGTGCCAGTAGTATAGGAGGGGTGGTGAACACTGAAGCTTTCTTT. The encoded protein is CASSIGGVVNTEAFF.

The chain carries TRBV6-5 and TRBJ1-1; 12 nucleotides agree with TRBD1. Germline trimming cut 6 bases from V and 3 bases from J; bases unmatched to any gene: 5. This CDR3 has 15 residues. The germline V gene has CDR1 MNHEY and CDR2 SVGAGI. The CDR3 reads CASRGQGAGDTEAFF. CDR3 sequence (DNA): TGTGCCAGCAGGGGACAGGGGGCTGGTGACACTGAAGCTTTCTTT.

The chain employs TRBV6-6 and TRBJ1-1, with 7 bases that match TRBD1. CDR3 size: 14 residues. The germline V gene has CDR1 MNHNY and CDR2 SVGAGI (reference sequence). Trimming cost V 5 bases and J 4 bases; bases outside gene matches: 7. CDR3 sequence reads: CASSVTGWVTEAFF. CDR3 sequence (DNA): TGTGCCAGCAGTGTGACAGGGTGGGTCACTGAAGCTTTCTTT.

This sequence joins TRBV28 and TRBJ1-2; possibly TRBD1 for D (6 bases). Looked up from germline, CDR1 is MDHEN and CDR2 is SYDVKM. Trimming cost V 10 bases and J 3 bases, with 9 bases left between them. This CDR3 is built from 11 residues. The DNA of the CDR3 is TGTGCCACATACAGGGACTATGGCTACACCTTC. This encodes CATYRDYGYTF.

The chain employs TRBV29-1 and TRBJ2-1, with D perhaps TRBD2 (6 bases). This CDR3 has 17 amino acids. Per germline, CDR1 SQVTM and CDR2 ANQGSEA. Trimming removed 4 bases from V and 2 bases from J, with 21 bases in between. DNA for the CDR3: TGCAGCGTTGCGGAGGGGTGGGAACCGGCCCCCTACAATGAGCAGTTCTTC. Translating it yields CSVAEGWEPAPYNEQFF.

The V gene is TRBV5-6, the J gene TRBJ2-7; no firm D call. Germline V lookup: CDR1 SGHDT, CDR2 YYEEEE. Trimming stripped 4 bases from V and 3 bases from J, with 17 bases between. This CDR3 has 15 residues. This CDR3 reads CASSPLMDGIYEQYF. The CDR3 DNA follows: TGTGCCAGCAGCCCTTTAATGGACGGCATCTACGAGCAGTACTTC.

The V gene is TRBV11-2, the J gene TRBJ2-3; TRBD1 matches at 7 bases. Germline values: CDR1 SGHAT, CDR2 FQNNGV. This CDR3 spans 18 amino acids. V trimming: 5 bases; J trimming: 0 bases; junction bases outside the gene matches: 14. The CDR3 spells CASSPHRPGQSSTDTQYF. CDR3 coding DNA: TGTGCCAGCAGCCCTCACCGCCCGGGACAGTCTAGCACAGATACGCAGTATTTT.

The V call is TRBV7-2, the J call TRBJ2-2; D is perhaps TRBD1 or TRBD2 (5 bases each). The length of the CDR3 is 18 residues. Trimming took off 3 bases at V and 2 bases at J, with 19 bases between the two ends. Germline V gene lookup returns CDR1 SGHTA and CDR2 FQGNSA. CDR3 region: CASSLPGGGAINTGELFF. As DNA, the CDR3 is TGTGCCAGCAGCTTGCCCGGAGGTGGGGCAATAAACACCGGGGAGCTGTTTTTT. Variable domain in full (rest from reference TRBV7-2 and TRBJ2-2): GAGVSQSPSNKVTEKGKDVELRCDPISGHTALYWYRQSLGQGLEFLIYFQGNSAPDKSGLPSDRFSAERTGGSVSTLTIQRTQQEDSAVYLCASSLPGGGAINTGELFFGEGSRLTVL.

The V and J genes are TRBV27 and TRBJ1-6; 8 bases are a match to TRBD1. Losses at the gene ends were 6 bases for V and 12 bases for J; bases not matched to a gene: 4. Germline V gives CDR1 MNHEY, CDR2 SMNVEV (reference sequence). This CDR3 comprises 12 residues. DNA of the CDR3: TGTGCCAGCAGGGACAGGGAAGGACCCCTCCACTTT. Translation: CASRDREGPLHF.

This chain uses TRBV28 with TRBJ2-3, with D perhaps being TRBD1 or TRBD2 (7 bases each). V lost 1 base, J lost 1 base, and 12 bases lay in between. The length of the CDR3 is 16 residues. Germline V gives CDR1 MDHEN, CDR2 SYDVKM. CDR3 coding DNA: TGTGCCAGCAGTTTATACAGGGGAGGGGGCACAGATACGCAGTATTTT. Its translation: CASSLYRGGGTDTQYF. Full variable domain (missing parts from reference TRBV28 and TRBJ2-3): DVKVTQSSRYLVKRTGEKVFLECVQDMDHENMFWYRQDPGLGLRLIYFSYDVKMKEKGDIPEGYSVSREKKERFSLILESASTNQTSMYLCASSLYRGGGTDTQYFGPGTRLTVL.

The gene calls are TRBV18 and TRBJ2-2; tentatively, D is TRBD1 (7 bases). Germline CDR1 and CDR2: KGHSH and LQKENI. The CDR3 totals 15 residues. The V gene lost 4 bases and the J gene lost 5 bases, with 14 bases spanning the gap. The CDR3 nucleotides are TGTGCCAGCTCACAAGGACAGGCGGGGACCGGGGAGCTGTTTTTT. Protein: CASSQGQAGTGELFF.

This clone has a handful of counts. V and J are TRBV19 and TRBJ2-7; 8 bases fit TRBD1. Germline CDR1 and CDR2: LNHDA and SQIVND (reference sequence). Losses at the gene ends were 6 bases for V and 1 base for J; bases not matched to a gene: 2. This CDR3 has 13 residues. The CDR3 DNA sequence: TGTGCCAGTAGAAGGACAGGGTCCTACGAGCAGTACTTC. Amino acids: CASRRTGSYEQYF.

This clone came up once. This rearrangement joins TRBV30 to TRBJ1-2; D is perhaps TRBD1 (5 bases). Trimming stripped 3 bases from V and 4 bases from J, with 12 bases between. CDR3 length: 13 residues. Germline assignment: CDR1 GTSNPN and CDR2 SVGIG (reference sequence). CDR3 in DNA: TGTGCCTGGAGCCGTAACGGGGCCTATGGCTACACCTTC. This translates into CAWSRNGAYGYTF.

The chain is built from TRBV7-2 and TRBJ2-7, with 8 bases lining up with TRBD2. CDR1 and CDR2 (germline): SGHTA, FQGNSA. The CDR3 contains 16 residues. With V trimmed by 1 base and J by 2 bases, 7 bases remained unmatched. CDR3 DNA: TGTGCCAGCAGCTTAGGGGCAGGAGCGGGGGCCTACGAGCAGTACTTC. This codes for CASSLGAGAGAYEQYF.

CDR3 sequence (DNA): TGTGCCAGCAGTTTTGTAGGCAGGGGGCCTCAAGAGACCCAGTACTTC. Translation gives CASSFVGRGPQETQYF. This chain connects TRBV27 to TRBJ2-5; 8 bases line up with TRBD1. CDR3 length equals 16 residues. Germline CDR1 MNHEY, CDR2 SMNVEV (reference sequence). The junction had 8 bases not matched to a gene; V was cut back by 3 bases and J by 2 bases.

V gene TRBV9 combines with J gene TRBJ2-1; D possibly corresponds to TRBD2 (6 bases). Germline CDR1 reads SGDLS; CDR2 reads YYNGEE. V was shortened by 0 bases and J by 9 bases, with 16 bases between the two germline ends. There are 15 residues in the CDR3. CDR3 loop: CASSVEGWRGGEQFF. CDR3 in DNA: TGTGCCAGCAGCGTAGAGGGGTGGAGGGGAGGTGAGCAGTTCTTC.

This chain uses TRBV7-6 with TRBJ2-2; 9 bases are a match to TRBD1. The ends lost 5 bases at V and 5 bases at J; junction bases unmatched: 9. CDR1 SGHVS and CDR2 FNYEAQ come from the germline V gene. The CDR3 extends over 16 amino acids. The CDR3 here is CASSTRGTGITGELFF. The CDR3 nucleotides are TGTGCCAGCAGCACTCGAGGGACAGGGATTACCGGGGAGCTGTTTTTT.

The chain has TRBV18 and TRBJ2-5; 8 bases agree with TRBD2. Germline CDR1 and CDR2: KGHSH and LQKENI. There are 15 residues in the CDR3. With V trimmed by 0 bases and J by 5 bases, 5 bases remained unmatched. The CDR3 spells CASSPPRRGDETQYF. CDR3 bases: TGTGCCAGCTCACCACCTCGGCGGGGGGACGAGACCCAGTACTTC.

J is TRBJ1-2 and V is TRBV4-1, with a weak D call TRBD1 (6 bases). There are 14 residues in the CDR3. Trimming removed 0 bases from V and 10 bases from J, with 15 bases in between. The germline V gene encodes CDR1 MGHRA and CDR2 YSYEKL. CDR3 protein: CASSQDRGGIAYTF. As DNA, the CDR3 is TGCGCCAGCAGCCAAGATCGGGGGGGCATAGCCTACACCTTC.

J is TRBJ2-5 and V is TRBV4-1; possible D gene TRBD2, 6 bases. V was shortened by 0 bases and J by 5 bases, with 13 bases between the two germline ends. This CDR3 is 15 amino acids long. CDR1 MGHRA and CDR2 YSYEKL come from the germline V gene. The CDR3 sequence: CASSQEGEVAETQYF. The CDR3 DNA reads as TGCGCCAGCAGCCAAGAAGGGGAGGTAGCGGAGACCCAGTACTTC.

This chain links TRBV5-6 with TRBJ1-2; no definite D call. V was trimmed by 0 bases and J by 8 bases, leaving 17 bases between them. This CDR3 comprises 15 residues. The germline V gene has CDR1 SGHDT and CDR2 YYEEEE. The CDR3 DNA reads TGTGCCAGCAGCTTGGCCGAGGTCAGAACGGGGGGCTACACCTTC. Translation gives CASSLAEVRTGGYTF.